This T cell receptor (beta chain) was obtained from a study of OX40 agonist ivuxolimab in advanced cancers. The germline V and J ends were trimmed by 3 bases and 3 bases, with 6 bases remaining between them. The CDR3 has 13 amino acids. Germline V gives CDR1 MNHEY, CDR2 SMNVEV (reference sequence). This clone was detected once. This table comes from immunoSEQ multiplex PCR, and its TCRdb copy is limited to in-frame clones, with some not included. The profile shows more than 20,000 clones, more than 75% of them singletons. This chain joins TRBV27 and TRBJ2-4; D gene ambiguous. Sequenced here: CD4+ or CD8+ T cells sorted from blood, sampled in a trial of the OX40 agonist ivuxolimab. The TCR comes from an adult with an advanced solid tumor such as melanoma, head and neck, liver or kidney cancer. CDR3 residues: CASSLGNKNIQYF. CDR3 DNA: TGTGCCAGCAGTTTGGGGAACAAAAACATTCAGTACTTC.